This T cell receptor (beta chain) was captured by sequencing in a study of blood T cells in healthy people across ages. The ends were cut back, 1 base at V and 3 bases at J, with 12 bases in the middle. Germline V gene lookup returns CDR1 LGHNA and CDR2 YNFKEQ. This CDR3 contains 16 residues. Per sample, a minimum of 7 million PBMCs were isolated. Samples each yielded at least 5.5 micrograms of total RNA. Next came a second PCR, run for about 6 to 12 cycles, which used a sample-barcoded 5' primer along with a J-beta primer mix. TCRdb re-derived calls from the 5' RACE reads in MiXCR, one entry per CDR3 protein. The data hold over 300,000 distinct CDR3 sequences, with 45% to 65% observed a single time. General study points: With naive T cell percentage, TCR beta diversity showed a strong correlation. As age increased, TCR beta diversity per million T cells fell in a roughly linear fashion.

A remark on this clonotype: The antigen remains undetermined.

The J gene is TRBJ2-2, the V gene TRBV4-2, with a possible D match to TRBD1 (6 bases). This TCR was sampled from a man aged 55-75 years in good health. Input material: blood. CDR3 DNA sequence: TGTGCCAGCAGCCAAGCGTTCGCAGGGGACACCGGGGAGCTGTTTTTT. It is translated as CASSQAFAGDTGELFF.